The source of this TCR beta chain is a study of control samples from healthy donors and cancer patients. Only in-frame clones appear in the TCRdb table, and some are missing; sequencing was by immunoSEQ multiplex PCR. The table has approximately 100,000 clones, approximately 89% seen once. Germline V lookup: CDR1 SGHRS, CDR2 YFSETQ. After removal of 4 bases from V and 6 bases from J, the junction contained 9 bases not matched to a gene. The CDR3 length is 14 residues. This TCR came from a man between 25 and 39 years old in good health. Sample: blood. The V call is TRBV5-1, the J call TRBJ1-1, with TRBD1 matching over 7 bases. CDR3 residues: CASSRDKQGPEAFF. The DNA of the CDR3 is TGCGCCAGCAGCAGAGACAAACAGGGGCCTGAAGCTTTCTTT.